Listed here are 27 T cell receptor beta chains from one sample, sequenced in a study of T-cell reconstitution after alpha-beta-depleted transplantation in children. Unique molecular identifiers were built into the TCRbeta library. One entry per CDR3 protein results from TCRdb running MiXCR on the PCR reads. The table includes some 300,000 distinct CDR3 sequences, 10% detected once. The sequencing here drew on PBMCs from the stem cell graft donor, taken from the stem cell graft. Receptors originate from a human donor who donated a stem cell graft to a child with acute lymphoblastic leukemia.

This chain uses TRBV12-3 or TRBV12-4 with TRBJ2-1; D gene ambiguous. The germline V and J ends were trimmed by 6 bases and 9 bases, with 9 bases remaining between them. The CDR3 length is 11 residues. The CDR3 nucleotides read TGTGCCAGCAGCCTGGTTGCTGAGCAGTTCTTC. Protein sequence: CASSLVAEQFF.

This chain uses TRBV6-1 with TRBJ1-5, with 10 bases identical to TRBD1. The CDR3 has 15 amino acids. The V gene's germline CDR1 is MNHNS and CDR2 SASEGT. The junction had 9 bases not matched to a gene; V was cut back by 6 bases and J by 7 bases. The CDR3 sequence is CASSPMGTGVQPQHF. The CDR3 bases are TGTGCCAGCAGCCCCATGGGGACAGGGGTGCAGCCCCAGCATTTT.

The J gene is TRBJ1-6, the V gene TRBV15; no clear D gene. Germline CDR1 reads LNHNV; CDR2 reads YYDKDF (reference sequence). The length of the CDR3 is 16 residues. Trimming cost V 0 bases and J 6 bases, with 12 bases left between them. CDR3 nucleotides: TGTGCCACCAGCAGAGATCCGGGGTCTAGTAATTCACCCCTCCACTTT. It codes for CATSRDPGSSNSPLHF. Based on the CDR3 plus reference TRBV15 and TRBJ1-6, the full variable domain is DAMVIQNPRYQVTQFGKPVTLSCSQTLNHNVMYWYQQKSSQAPKLLFHYYDKDFNNEADTPDNFQSRRPNTSFCFLDIRSPGLGDTAMYLCATSRDPGSSNSPLHFGNGTRLTVT.

This clonotype was seen a few times. CDR3 amino acids: CASSRELGGSGKTQYF. CDR3 nucleotides: TGTGCCAGCAGTCGCGAACTAGGCGGGAGCGGGAAGACCCAGTACTTC. This chain connects TRBV28 to TRBJ2-5; 7 bases match TRBD2. This CDR3 contains 16 residues. CDR1 and CDR2 from the germline V gene are MDHEN and SYDVKM. V was pared by 5 bases and J by 6 bases, with 15 bases of the junction left unmatched.

This clonotype turned up a few times. The chain recombines TRBV7-3 with TRBJ2-1; a weak D match, TRBD1 (5 bases). The CDR3 is 11 residues long. Trimming took off 7 bases at V and 9 bases at J, with 10 bases between the two ends. From germline, CDR1 is SGHTA and CDR2 FQGTGA. CDR3 nucleotide sequence: TGTGCCAGCACCTCAGGGCGTGAGCAGTTCTTC. Its protein product is CASTSGREQFF.

The table lists this clonotype with a count of one. The chain joins TRBV27 to TRBJ2-2; 8 bases align to TRBD1. The junction had 1 base not matched to a gene; V was cut back by 6 bases and J by 4 bases. Germline V gives CDR1 MNHEY, CDR2 SMNVEV (reference sequence). CDR3 size: 13 residues. CDR3 sequence reads: CASSQGATGELFF. The CDR3 DNA sequence: TGTGCCAGCAGCCAGGGGGCCACCGGGGAGCTGTTTTTT.

This clonotype was counted many times. The chain is built from TRBV10-3 and TRBJ2-7, with TRBD1 matching 8 bases. Germline lookup yields CDR1 ENHRY and CDR2 SYGVKD. The CDR3 has 15 amino acids. Trimming removed 4 bases from V and 3 bases from J; junction bases left unmatched: 8. CDR3 sequence (DNA): TGTGCCATCAGTGCTATTGACAGGGGAGACTACGAGCAGTACTTC. Amino acid sequence: CAISAIDRGDYEQYF.

This clonotype was observed a few times. This chain links TRBV5-1 with TRBJ2-1; 9 nucleotides align to TRBD2. The CDR3 sequence is 15 residues long. Germline V gives CDR1 SGHRS, CDR2 YFSETQ. V trimming: 4 bases; J trimming: 8 bases; junction bases outside the gene matches: 10. CDR3: CASSPWTSDVDEQFF. DNA for the CDR3: TGCGCCAGCAGCCCATGGACTAGCGATGTGGATGAGCAGTTCTTC.

In its sample, this clonotype was seen a few times. This chain links TRBV7-2 with TRBJ2-7; tentatively, D is TRBD2 (5 bases). Germline V gives CDR1 SGHTA, CDR2 FQGNSA. The CDR3 runs to 12 residues. Trimming removed 5 bases from V and 5 bases from J, with 10 bases in between. CDR3 bases: TGTGCCAGCAGCCCGATAGCGCACGAGCAGTACTTC. It specifies CASSPIAHEQYF.

There are many counts of this clonotype. CDR3 in DNA: TGTGCCAGCAGTACCGGGACGCCAGTTCACGAGCAGTTCTTC. Protein product: CASSTGTPVHEQFF. V usage is TRBV12-3 or TRBV12-4 and J usage is TRBJ2-1; D could derive from TRBD1 or TRBD2 (5 bases each). V dropped 5 bases and J dropped 10 bases, with 18 bases sitting between them. The CDR3 consists of 14 residues.

The J gene is TRBJ2-7, the V gene TRBV28; 10 nucleotides line up with TRBD1. This CDR3 contains 17 residues. From germline, CDR1 is MDHEN and CDR2 SYDVKM. V dropped 1 base and J dropped 7; count of bases not matched to a gene: 13. The CDR3 protein is CASSLYVPGTGVGEQYF. CDR3 DNA sequence: TGTGCCAGCAGTTTATACGTCCCTGGGACAGGGGTAGGGGAGCAGTACTTC.

The rearrangement joins TRBV6-5 to TRBJ2-1; 7 nucleotides align to TRBD2. Germline assignment: CDR1 MNHEY and CDR2 SVGAGI. The V and J ends lost 4 bases and 4 bases, in that order; junction bases with no gene match: 13. There are 17 residues in the CDR3. CDR3 DNA sequence: TGTGCCAGCAGTTCACAAAAGGGTCGGGGGGTTTACAATGAGCAGTTCTTC. Its protein product is CASSSQKGRGVYNEQFF.

This clonotype showed up many times. V gene TRBV7-9 combines with J gene TRBJ2-7; TRBD2 aligns across 10 bases. Germline trimming cut 5 bases from V and 0 bases from J; bases unmatched to any gene: 4. The germline gives CDR1 SEHNR, CDR2 FQNEAQ (reference sequence). The CDR3 is made up of 15 amino acids. The CDR3, as DNA: TGTGCCAGCAGCCCTAGCGGGGGAAGCTCCTACGAGCAGTACTTC. Its translation: CASSPSGGSSYEQYF.

This clonotype was seen many times. The rearrangement links TRBV20-1 to TRBJ2-5; 7 bases fit TRBD2. V dropped 3 bases and J dropped 5; count of bases not matched to a gene: 9. The germline CDR1 and CDR2 sequences are DFQATT and SNEGSKA (reference sequence). The CDR3 has 14 amino acids. This CDR3 is CSASWGGSTETQYF. Here the CDR3 DNA reads TGCAGTGCTAGTTGGGGCGGGAGTACGGAGACCCAGTACTTC.

CDR3 nucleotides: TGTGCCAGCAGCCAAGGGAAAATGAACACTGAAGCTTTCTTT. It translates to CASSQGKMNTEAFF. This chain links TRBV7-8 with TRBJ1-1, with no clear D. V gave up 5 bases and J gave up 0 bases, with 10 bases separating them. Looked up from germline, CDR1 is SGHVS and CDR2 is FQNEAQ. This CDR3 has 14 amino acids. Supplemented by reference TRBV7-8 and TRBJ1-1, the full variable domain reads GAGVSQSPRYKVAKRGQDVALRCDPISGHVSLFWYQQALGQGPEFLTYFQNEAQLDKSGLPSDRFFAERPEGSVSTLKIQRTQQEDSAVYLCASSQGKMNTEAFFGQGTRLTVV.

This chain uses TRBV9 with TRBJ2-7, with 7 bases that match TRBD1. This CDR3 has 14 amino acids. V lost 2 bases to trimming and J lost 2 bases; unmatched junction nucleotides: 4. The germline V gene encodes CDR1 SGDLS and CDR2 YYNGEE. Here the CDR3 reads CASSVRDRAYEQYF. The CDR3 nucleotides read TGTGCCAGCAGCGTCCGGGACAGAGCCTACGAGCAGTACTTC.

The chain links TRBV6-5 to TRBJ1-2; D not resolved. Germline V gene sequence: CDR1 MNHEY, CDR2 SVGAGI. The CDR3 has 14 residues. V was trimmed by 6 bases and J by 3 bases, leaving 14 bases between them. CDR3 amino acids: CASSWEDWDYGYTF. CDR3 sequence (DNA): TGTGCCAGCAGCTGGGAGGACTGGGACTATGGCTACACCTTC.

V gene TRBV28 combines with J gene TRBJ2-7, with D possibly TRBD2 on 5 matching bases. Germline V gene data show CDR1 as MDHEN and CDR2 as SYDVKM. This CDR3 has 14 residues. Trimming shortened V by 3 bases and J by 4 bases, and 13 bases separated the two germline ends. For the CDR3, the DNA is TGTGCCAGCAGTTTCTGGGAGAATCAGTACGAGCAGTACTTC. It is translated as CASSFWENQYEQYF.

There are a few counts of this clonotype. J is TRBJ2-5 and V is TRBV27; D is perhaps TRBD2 (6 bases). The CDR3 extends over 13 amino acids. Germline CDR1 is MNHEY and CDR2 is SMNVEV (reference sequence). The V and J ends lost 3 bases and 4 bases respectively, with 9 bases between them. CDR3: CASSFGGTETQYF. CDR3 nucleotides: TGTGCCAGCAGTTTCGGGGGAACAGAGACCCAGTACTTC.

The chain couples TRBV15 to TRBJ2-1; perhaps TRBD2 as D (5 bases). V was shortened by 0 bases and J by 0 bases, with 12 bases between the two germline ends. Germline CDR1 LNHNV, CDR2 YYDKDF (reference sequence). CDR3 size: 17 residues. This CDR3 is CATSREASGNSYNEQFF. The CDR3 bases are TGTGCCACCAGCAGAGAGGCGAGCGGTAACTCCTACAATGAGCAGTTCTTC.

This rearrangement joins TRBV9 to TRBJ2-7; D may be TRBD1 (6 bases). The CDR3 is 16 residues long. The V end lost 3 bases, the J end lost 0 bases, and 16 bases lay between the germline ends. Germline lookup yields CDR1 SGDLS and CDR2 YYNGEE. CDR3 protein: CASSAHTGQSSYEQYF. CDR3 coding DNA: TGTGCCAGCAGCGCCCACACAGGGCAAAGCTCCTACGAGCAGTACTTC.

The genes are TRBV5-1 and TRBJ1-4; no definite D call. With 1 base removed from V and 6 bases from J, the gap between germline ends came to 13 bases. This CDR3 has 15 amino acids. Germline loops: CDR1 SGHRS, CDR2 YFSETQ. The CDR3, as DNA: TGCGCCAGCAGCTTGAGTCAGAGGATTGATGAAAAACTGTTTTTT. Translated, it gives CASSLSQRIDEKLFF. The entire variable domain, with the rest obtained from reference TRBV5-1 and TRBJ1-4, is as follows: KAGVTQTPRYLIKTRGQQVTLSCSPISGHRSVSWYQQTPGQGLQFLFEYFSETQRNKGNFPGRFSGRQFSNSRSEMNVSTLELGDSALYLCASSLSQRIDEKLFFGSGTQLSVL.

Many counts were recorded for this clonotype. This sequence joins TRBV4-3 and TRBJ1-1, with 8 bases lining up with TRBD1. This CDR3 comprises 17 residues. Germline V CDR1 and CDR2: LGHNA, YSLEER. V was pared by 4 bases and J by 0 bases, with 10 bases of the junction left unmatched. The CDR3 nucleotides read TGCGCCAGCAGCCCCAGGGGGCTTCCGGCAATGAACACTGAAGCTTTCTTT. Translated: CASSPRGLPAMNTEAFF.

This rearrangement joins TRBV4-2 to TRBJ2-7, with 7 bases lining up with TRBD1. This CDR3 has 15 residues. V trimming: 0 bases; J trimming: 3 bases; junction bases outside the gene matches: 5. The V gene's germline CDR1 is LGHNA and CDR2 YNFKEQ. The CDR3 here is CASSQEGQTFYEQYF. CDR3 bases: TGTGCCAGCAGCCAAGAGGGACAGACCTTCTACGAGCAGTACTTC.

This clonotype has only a few counts. The V gene is TRBV12-3 or TRBV12-4, the J gene TRBJ2-7; 8 bases fit TRBD1. CDR3 size: 13 residues. Trimming cost V 6 bases and J 3 bases; bases outside gene matches: 4. The CDR3 here is CASRPGQDYEQYF. The CDR3 region has the DNA TGTGCCAGCAGACCGGGACAGGACTACGAGCAGTACTTC.

Many counts were recorded for this clonotype. The chain joins TRBV12-3 or TRBV12-4 to TRBJ1-4; 7 bases match TRBD1. CDR3 length: 15 residues. The ends lost 5 bases at V and 8 bases at J; junction bases unmatched: 11. The chain's CDR3 is CASSPRQGLSEKLFF. CDR3 bases: TGTGCCAGCAGTCCTAGACAGGGATTATCAGAAAAACTGTTTTTT.

This clonotype was seen repeatedly, ten times or more. V gene TRBV5-1 combines with J gene TRBJ2-7; a weak D match, TRBD1 (6 bases). CDR3 length equals 12 residues. Germline loops: CDR1 SGHRS, CDR2 YFSETQ. The ends were cut back, 2 bases at V and 7 bases at J, with 10 bases in the middle. The chain's CDR3 is CASSFEGGEQYF. CDR3 DNA: TGCGCCAGCAGCTTTGAAGGGGGAGAGCAGTACTTC.